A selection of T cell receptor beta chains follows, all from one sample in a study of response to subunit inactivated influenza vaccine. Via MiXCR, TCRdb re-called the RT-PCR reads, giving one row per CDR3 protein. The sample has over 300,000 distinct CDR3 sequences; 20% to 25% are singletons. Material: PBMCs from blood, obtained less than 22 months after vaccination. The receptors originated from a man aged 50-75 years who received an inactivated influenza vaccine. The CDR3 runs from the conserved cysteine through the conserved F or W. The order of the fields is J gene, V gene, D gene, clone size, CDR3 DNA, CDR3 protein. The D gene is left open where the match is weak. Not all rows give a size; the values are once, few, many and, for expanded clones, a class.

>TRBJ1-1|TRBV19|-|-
TGTGCCAGTAGTAAGGTGGGACCGCTGAACACTGAAGCTTTCTTT
CASSKVGPLNTEAFF
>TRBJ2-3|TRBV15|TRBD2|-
TGTGCCACCAGCAGACAAAGCGGGAGATGGACAGATACGCAGTATTTT
CATSRQSGRWTDTQYF
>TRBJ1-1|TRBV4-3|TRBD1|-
TGCGCCAGCAGCCAAGGGAGCAAGTACGCAGGGGGAATGAACACTGAAGCTTTCTTT
CASSQGSKYAGGMNTEAFF
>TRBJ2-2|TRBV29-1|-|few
TGCAGCGTTGGAGAATCAGGGCCCGGGGAGCTGTTTTTT
CSVGESGPGELFF
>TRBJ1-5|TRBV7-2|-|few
TGTGCCAGCAGCACCCGTCGGGGTAGCGGACAGCCCCAGCATTTT
CASSTRRGSGQPQHF
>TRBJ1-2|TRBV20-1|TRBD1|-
TGCAGTGCCCGGACAGGGAGTGGCTACACCTTC
CSARTGSGYTF
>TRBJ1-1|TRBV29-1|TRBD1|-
TGCAGCGCCGGGACAGGGGTGGCGAACACTGAAGCTTTCTTT
CSAGTGVANTEAFF
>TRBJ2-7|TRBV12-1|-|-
TGTGCCAGCACCCGAGGCGAGCAGTACTTC
CASTRGEQYF
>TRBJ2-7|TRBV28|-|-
TGTGCCAGCAGTTTAGTACCAACAGCCTACGAGCAGTACTTC
CASSLVPTAYEQYF
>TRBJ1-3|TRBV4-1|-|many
TGCGCCAGCAGCCAAGATGTTCTCCTGAGGAACGGGGCTGGAAACACCATATATTTT
CASSQDVLLRNGAGNTIYF
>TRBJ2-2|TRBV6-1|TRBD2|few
TGTGCCAGCAGGATCCTAGCGGGGGTGAACACCGGGGAGCTGTTTTTT
CASRILAGVNTGELFF
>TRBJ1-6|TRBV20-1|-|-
TGCAGTGCGAGATCAGACACTTGGAACTATAATTCACCCCTCCACTTT
CSARSDTWNYNSPLHF
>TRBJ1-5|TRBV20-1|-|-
TGCAGTGCTAGAGGGAGGGGACCCTCCAATCAGCCCCAGCATTTT
CSARGRGPSNQPQHF
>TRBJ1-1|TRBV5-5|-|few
TGTGCCAGCAGTCCTGAGCTAATCAACACTGAAGCTTTCTTT
CASSPELINTEAFF
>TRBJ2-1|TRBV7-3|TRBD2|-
TGTGCCAGCAGCCCCGAGACTAGCGGGTACAATGAGCAGTTCTTC
CASSPETSGYNEQFF
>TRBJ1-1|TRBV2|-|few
TGTGCCAGCAGTGAAGGTCCCCGACAGAGTGGAGCTTTCTTT
CASSEGPRQSGAFF
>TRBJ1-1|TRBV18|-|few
TGTGCCAGCTCACCCGCGGGGTTCATGAACACTGAAGCTTTCTTT
CASSPAGFMNTEAFF
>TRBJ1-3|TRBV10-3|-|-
TGTGCCATCAGTGATGACAGATCTGGAAACACCATATATTTT
CAISDDRSGNTIYF
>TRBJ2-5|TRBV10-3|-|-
TGTGCCATCAGTGAGAGACAGGGAGGCGAGACCCAGTACTTC
CAISERQGGETQYF
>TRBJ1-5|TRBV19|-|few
TGTGCCACCGGACGGGGCCCTGGGCCCCAGCATTTT
CATGRGPGPQHF
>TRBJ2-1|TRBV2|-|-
TGTGCCAGCAGTGAGCAGGGGCCCCCGAATGAGCAGTTCTTC
CASSEQGPPNEQFF
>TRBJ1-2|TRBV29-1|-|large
TGCAGCGGAGAAGGGACCTATGGCTACACCTTC
CSGEGTYGYTF
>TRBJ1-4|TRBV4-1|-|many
TGCGCCAGCGGCGGGGGCCGTGCAACTAATGAAAAACTGTTTTTT
CASGGGRATNEKLFF
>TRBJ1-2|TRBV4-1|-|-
TGCGCCAGCAGCCGTGTTGGGTTGTCGGGCTACACCTTC
CASSRVGLSGYTF
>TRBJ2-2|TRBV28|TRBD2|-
TGTGCCAGCAGACGGGGGGCCGGGGAGCTGTTTTTT
CASRRGAGELFF
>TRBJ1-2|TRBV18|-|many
TGTGCCAGCAGCCCCGGGGGGAACTATGGCTACACCTTC
CASSPGGNYGYTF
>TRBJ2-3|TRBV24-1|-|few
TGTGCCACCAGTGAGGGGAGCTCCGATACGCAGTATTTT
CATSEGSSDTQYF
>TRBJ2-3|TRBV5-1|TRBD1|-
TGCGCCAGCAGCCCCGGAGGACAGGGGGCCACAGATACGCAGTATTTT
CASSPGGQGATDTQYF
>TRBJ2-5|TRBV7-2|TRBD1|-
TGTGCCAGCAGCTACGGACAGGGGGCGCAAGAGACCCAGTACTTC
CASSYGQGAQETQYF
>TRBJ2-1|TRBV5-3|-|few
TGTGCCAGAAGCTTGTCGGGGCTCTGGACCGAGAGCTCCTACAATGAGCAGTTCTTC
CARSLSGLWTESSYNEQFF
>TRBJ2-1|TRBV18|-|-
TGTGCCAGCTCACCCGGGGGCCGGGCCAAGTACAATGAGCAGTTCTTC
CASSPGGRAKYNEQFF
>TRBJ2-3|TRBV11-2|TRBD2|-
TGTGCCAGCAGCTTAAGGCGGGGGGGCACAAATACGCAGTATTTT
CASSLRRGGTNTQYF
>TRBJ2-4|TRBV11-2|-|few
TGTGCCAGCAGCTTTGCAGGCATTCAGTACTTC
CASSFAGIQYF
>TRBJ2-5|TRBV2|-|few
TGTGCCAGCAGTGAGAACGGGGCCCAAGAGACCCAGTACTTC
CASSENGAQETQYF
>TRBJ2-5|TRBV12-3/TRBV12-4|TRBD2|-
TGTGCCAGCAGTTCCTCACTAGCGGGAGGGCCCGAGACCCAGTACTTC
CASSSSLAGGPETQYF
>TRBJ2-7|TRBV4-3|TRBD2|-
TGCGCCAGCAGCCAAGATTATACTAGCGGGAGCTACGAGCAGTACTTC
CASSQDYTSGSYEQYF
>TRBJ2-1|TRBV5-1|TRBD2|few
TGCGCCAGCAGCTTGTCCGCTAGCGGGGGGGCTGTCTACAATGAGCAGTTCTTC
CASSLSASGGAVYNEQFF
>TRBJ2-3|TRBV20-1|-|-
TGCAGTGTTGAGCTGTGGGACGTAAACACAGATACGCAGTATTTT
CSVELWDVNTDTQYF
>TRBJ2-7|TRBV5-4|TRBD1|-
TGTGCCAGCACCCGGGACAGAGCCTACGAGCAGTACTTC
CASTRDRAYEQYF
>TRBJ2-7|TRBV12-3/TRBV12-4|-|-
TGTGCCAGCAGCGTAGACTCGTACGAGCAGTACTTC
CASSVDSYEQYF
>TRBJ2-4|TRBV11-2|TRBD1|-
TGTGCCAGCAGCCTACCCGGGACAGGGACATTTGGGACCAAAAACATTCAGTACTTC
CASSLPGTGTFGTKNIQYF
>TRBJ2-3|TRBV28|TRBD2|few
TGTGCCAGCAGACAGCGGGAGGGAACAGATACGCAGTATTTT
CASRQREGTDTQYF
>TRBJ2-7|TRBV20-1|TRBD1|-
TGCAGTGCCCGAATCAGGACAGGGGGGAAGGACGAGCAGTACTTC
CSARIRTGGKDEQYF
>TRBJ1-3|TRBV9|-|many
TGTGCCAGCAGCGGGGGCTTCTCAGGAAACACCATATATTTT
CASSGGFSGNTIYF
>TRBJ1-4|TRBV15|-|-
TGTGCCACCAGCAGAGCTGCAACTAATGAAAAACTGTTTTTT
CATSRAATNEKLFF
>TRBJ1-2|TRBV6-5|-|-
TGTGCCAGCAGTTACTCCCAGGGGCGCGGCGCTGGCTACACCTTC
CASSYSQGRGAGYTF
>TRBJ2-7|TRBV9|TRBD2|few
TGTGCCAGCAGCGTTCTAGCGGGAGAGTCCTACGAGCAGTACTTC
CASSVLAGESYEQYF
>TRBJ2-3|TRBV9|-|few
TGTGCCAGCAGCGTAGAAGGGGCAGATACGCAGTATTTT
CASSVEGADTQYF
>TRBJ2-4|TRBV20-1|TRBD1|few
TGCAGTGCAAGACAGGGATTGGGCCAAAACATTCAGTACTTC
CSARQGLGQNIQYF
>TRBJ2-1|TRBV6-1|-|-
TGTGCCAGTCGACAGGTCTCCTACAATGAGCAGTTCTTC
CASRQVSYNEQFF
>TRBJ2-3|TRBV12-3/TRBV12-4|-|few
TGTGCCAGCAGTTTAGCAGGGCCTAGCACAGATACGCAGTATTTT
CASSLAGPSTDTQYF
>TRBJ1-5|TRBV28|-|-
TGTGCCAGCAGCCCCTCAGGGGAGGGGAGCAATCAGCCCCAGCATTTT
CASSPSGEGSNQPQHF
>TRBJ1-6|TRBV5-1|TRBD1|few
TGCGCCAGCAGCTTCCTTACCGGGACAGGGAATAATTCACCCCTCCACTTT
CASSFLTGTGNNSPLHF
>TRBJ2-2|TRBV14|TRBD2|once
TGTGCCAGCAGCCCGACTAGCGTTAGGACCGGGGAGCTGTTTTTT
CASSPTSVRTGELFF
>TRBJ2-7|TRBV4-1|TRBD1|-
TGCGCCAGCAGCCGGCAACAGGGGTACGAGCAGTACTTC
CASSRQQGYEQYF
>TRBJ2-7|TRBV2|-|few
TGTGCCAGCAGGAATACAGGTGGGAGCTCCTACGAGCAGTACTTC
CASRNTGGSSYEQYF
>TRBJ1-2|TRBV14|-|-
TGTGCCAGCAGCCCCGACAGGACTTTTAACTATGGCTACACCTTC
CASSPDRTFNYGYTF